Each of the 30 T cell receptor beta chains below was sequenced from the same sample in a study of identical twins. TCRdb re-derived calls from the 5' RACE reads in MiXCR, one entry per CDR3 protein. This sample yields 280,000 or so distinct CDR3 sequences, of which under 9.5% are seen a single time; less than 2.5% belongs to the top ten. The same sample was also used in a study of yellow fever vaccine responses in identical twins.

The source material was memory (CD45RO+) T cells sorted from blood. The receptor source for this set is a woman between 18 and 29 years old in good health.

This rearrangement joins TRBV24-1 to TRBJ2-1; 8 bases fit TRBD2. The V gene end was trimmed by 4 bases and the J gene end by 4 bases; junction bases not matched to a gene: 11. The CDR3 extends over 17 amino acids. The germline V gene has CDR1 KGHDR and CDR2 SFDVKD. The CDR3 bases are TGTGCCACCAGTGACCGGGGGGGACCCGGAACGTACAATGAGCAGTTCTTC. Its protein is CATSDRGGPGTYNEQFF.

The rearrangement uses TRBV15 and TRBJ2-5, with D maybe TRBD1 (6 bases). The germline V gene encodes CDR1 LNHNV and CDR2 YYDKDF (reference sequence). V lost 0 bases, J lost 2 bases, and 13 bases lay in between. The CDR3 runs 16 residues. The CDR3 region has the DNA TGTGCCACCAGCAGAGAATCGACAGGAGAACAAGAGACCCAGTACTTC. Translation: CATSRESTGEQETQYF.

As DNA, the CDR3 is TGTGCCAGCTCACCACCTGGCCAGGACAGTGGCTACACCTTC. Amino acid sequence: CASSPPGQDSGYTF. The chain links TRBV18 to TRBJ1-2; D is perhaps TRBD1 (6 bases). The V and J ends lost 0 bases and 7 bases respectively, with 12 bases between them. CDR3 length: 14 residues. Looked up from germline, CDR1 is KGHSH and CDR2 is LQKENI.

This chain connects TRBV3-1 to TRBJ2-1; 9 bases line up with TRBD2. The germline CDR1 and CDR2 sequences are LGHDT and YNNKEL (reference sequence). The CDR3 has 15 residues. The J segment lost 8 bases and the V segment lost 1 base, leaving 6 bases of the junction unmatched. The CDR3 nucleotides are TGTGCCAGCAGCCAAGCTACAGCGGGGGGTGATGAGCAGTTCTTC. Protein: CASSQATAGGDEQFF.

At least ten counts were recorded for this clonotype. The V and J genes are TRBV29-1 and TRBJ2-1, with D uncertain. V was shortened by 4 bases and J by 6 bases, with 7 bases between the two germline ends. The CDR3 extends over 11 amino acids. In germline, CDR1 is SQVTM, CDR2 ANQGSEA. The CDR3 coding sequence is TGCAGCGTTGCAATGGCCAATGAGCAGTTCTTC. It translates to CSVAMANEQFF.

This clonotype was observed at least ten times. The V gene is TRBV12-3 or TRBV12-4, the J gene TRBJ2-1; D uncertain. The CDR3 is 13 residues long. The V gene lost 5 bases and the J gene lost 3 bases, with 8 bases spanning the gap. The CDR3 region is CASSRVSYNEQFF. The CDR3 nucleotides are TGTGCCAGCAGTCGGGTCAGCTACAATGAGCAGTTCTTC.

The sample holds many counts of this clonotype. The chain joins TRBV7-8 to TRBJ2-7, with D tentatively TRBD1 (8 bases). The CDR3 contains 19 residues. The V and J ends lost 0 bases and 1 base respectively, with 22 bases between them. Germline V gene data show CDR1 as SGHVS and CDR2 as FQNEAQ. The CDR3 DNA sequence: TGTGCCAGCAGCTTAGCGCGGGCAGGGGGCGGGAGATTATCCTACGAGCAGTACTTC. Encoded protein: CASSLARAGGGRLSYEQYF.

The rearrangement joins TRBV20-1 to TRBJ1-5; a weak D match, TRBD1 (5 bases). The V gene lost 2 bases and the J gene lost 0 bases, with 8 bases spanning the gap. Germline assignment: CDR1 DFQATT and CDR2 SNEGSKA (reference sequence). The CDR3 has 14 amino acids. The CDR3 loop reads CSARYGASNQPQHF. The CDR3 nucleotides read TGCAGTGCTAGATACGGGGCTAGCAATCAGCCCCAGCATTTT.

This clonotype was observed a few times. The chain is built from TRBV10-3 and TRBJ1-1; D is undetermined. CDR1 is ENHRY, CDR2 SYGVKD, per germline. This CDR3 spans 14 amino acids. V shed 11 bases and J shed 1 base, with 17 bases lying between them. The CDR3 loop reads CAAESGSQNTEAFF. The CDR3 DNA sequence: TGTGCCGCCGAATCGGGGTCTCAGAACACTGAAGCTTTCTTT.

This clonotype was recorded a few times. The chain couples TRBV6-5 to TRBJ1-1; TRBD1 agrees at 8 bases. Germline values: CDR1 MNHEY, CDR2 SVGAGI. V lost 2 bases and J lost 1; bases outside the gene matches: 3. This CDR3 contains 15 residues. The CDR3 nucleotides are TGTGCCAGCAGTTACCACGGACAGGGGAACACTGAAGCTTTCTTT. It codes for CASSYHGQGNTEAFF.

The sample holds many counts of this clonotype. The rearrangement links TRBV20-1 to TRBJ1-1, with 11 bases lining up with TRBD1. With V trimmed by 3 bases and J by 3 bases, 3 bases remained unmatched. Looked up from germline, CDR1 is DFQATT and CDR2 is SNEGSKA (reference sequence). The CDR3 is made up of 14 amino acids. The CDR3 nucleotides are TGCAGTGCTAGGGGGGGACAGGGGGACACTGAAGCTTTCTTT. Protein sequence: CSARGGQGDTEAFF.

This clonotype was seen a few times. This sequence joins TRBV28 and TRBJ1-5, with D maybe TRBD1 (5 bases). V was shortened by 6 bases and J by 3 bases, with 15 bases between the two germline ends. The CDR3 covers 15 residues. The germline CDR1 and CDR2 sequences are MDHEN and SYDVKM. The chain's CDR3 is CASRPPGRDNQPQHF. CDR3 nucleotide sequence: TGTGCCAGCAGACCCCCTGGCAGGGACAATCAGCCCCAGCATTTT.

This clonotype was seen repeatedly, ten times or more. The chain joins TRBV28 to TRBJ2-2; 7 bases fit TRBD2. Germline values: CDR1 MDHEN, CDR2 SYDVKM. This CDR3 contains 16 residues. J lost 0 bases, V lost 6 bases, and 7 bases had no gene match. CDR3 in DNA: TGTGCCAGCAGCGCTCCGGGACTAACGAACACCGGGGAGCTGTTTTTT. Protein: CASSAPGLTNTGELFF.

The table lists this clonotype with a few counts. This chain joins TRBV27 and TRBJ2-5; 7 bases are a match to TRBD1. J was trimmed by 3 bases and V by 8 bases; bases with no gene match: 12. The V gene's germline CDR1 is MNHEY and CDR2 SMNVEV (reference sequence). The CDR3 runs to 15 residues. CDR3 region: CASLIAWDSKETQYF. The CDR3 DNA sequence: TGTGCCAGCCTCATCGCGTGGGACAGCAAAGAGACCCAGTACTTC.

CDR3 loop: CASSFQGSGTEKLFF. In nucleotides, the CDR3 is TGCGCCAGCAGCTTTCAGGGCAGCGGTACTGAAAAACTGTTTTTT. The V call is TRBV5-1, the J call TRBJ1-4; D may be TRBD1 (5 bases). Trimming stripped 2 bases from V and 7 bases from J, with 15 bases between. This CDR3 spans 15 amino acids. CDR1 SGHRS and CDR2 YFSETQ come from the germline V gene.

V gene TRBV6-1 combines with J gene TRBJ2-7; 9 nucleotides agree with TRBD1. The germline CDR1 and CDR2 sequences are MNHNS and SASEGT. V lost 5 bases to trimming and J lost 4 bases; unmatched junction nucleotides: 6. The CDR3 covers 14 residues. In nucleotides, the CDR3 is TGTGCCAGCAGTCCACGACAGGGGGGATACGAGCAGTACGTC. Residues: CASSPRQGGYEQYV.

This clonotype has a count of ten or more. The chain employs TRBV7-8 and TRBJ2-1, with D uncertain. The V end was cut by 4 bases, the J end by 7 bases, with 20 bases between. The CDR3 is 16 amino acids. Germline values: CDR1 SGHVS, CDR2 FQNEAQ. CDR3 in amino acids: CASSSLGPMGINEQFF. The CDR3 DNA follows: TGTGCCAGCAGCTCCCTAGGGCCTATGGGCATAAATGAGCAGTTCTTC.

This clonotype was recorded a few times. V and J are TRBV10-2 and TRBJ2-2, with 13 nucleotides matching TRBD2. CDR1 WSHSY and CDR2 SAAADI come from the germline V gene. The CDR3 totals 18 residues. After removal of 7 bases from V and 2 bases from J, the junction contained 10 bases not matched to a gene. The DNA for the CDR3 is TGCGCCAGCAAATGGACTAGCGGGGGAGGAGCAAACACCGGGGAGCTGTTTTTT. Translating it yields CASKWTSGGGANTGELFF.

In this sample, this clonotype turned up a few times. This rearrangement joins TRBV14 to TRBJ2-1; D may be TRBD1 (5 bases). From germline, CDR1 is SGHDN and CDR2 FVKESK. The V end was cut by 5 bases, the J end by 1 base, with 9 bases between. CDR3 length: 14 amino acids. The CDR3 sequence is CASSTGWSYNEQFF. Written as DNA, the CDR3 is TGTGCCAGCAGCACAGGTTGGTCCTACAATGAGCAGTTCTTC.

V is TRBV3-1 and J is TRBJ2-3; 8 nucleotides agree with TRBD2. The CDR3 is 18 amino acids. Germline assignment: CDR1 LGHDT and CDR2 YNNKEL (reference sequence). Unmatched junction bases numbered 13, after V lost 3 bases and J lost 2 bases. The DNA for the CDR3 is TGTGCCAGCAGCCATCTTCCCGGGACTAGGGGATCCACAGATACGCAGTATTTT. This gives the protein CASSHLPGTRGSTDTQYF.

The sample holds a few counts of this clonotype. The chain recombines TRBV5-1 with TRBJ2-2, with a weak D call TRBD2 (7 bases). This CDR3 contains 18 residues. The germline CDR1 and CDR2 sequences are SGHRS and YFSETQ. V was clipped by 3 bases and J by 1 base, with 19 bases between them. As DNA, the CDR3 is TGCGCCAGCAGCTCAGACCGAGGGGGGGCCAAGAACACCGGGGAGCTGTTTTTT. Protein: CASSSDRGGAKNTGELFF.

In this sample, this clonotype turned up a few times. V and J are TRBV2 and TRBJ2-4, with 8 positions matching TRBD2. The CDR3 has 14 amino acids. Trimming at V came to 7 bases and at J to 7 bases, leaving 9 bases not matched to a gene. Germline CDR1 and CDR2: SNHLY and FYNNEI. CDR3 sequence reads: CASIRAGEGNIQYF. The CDR3, as DNA: TGTGCCAGCATCCGAGCGGGAGAAGGGAACATTCAGTACTTC.

This clonotype came up many times. The chain combines TRBV4-2 with TRBJ1-2; TRBD1 matches at 10 bases. V shed 3 bases, J shed 7 bases, and the junction held 8 bases outside the gene matches. Germline V gives CDR1 LGHNA, CDR2 YNFKEQ. There are 15 residues in the CDR3. The chain's CDR3 is CASSQPDRGRGGYTF. CDR3 bases: TGTGCCAGCAGCCAGCCCGACAGGGGGCGAGGTGGCTACACCTTC.

This clonotype has at least ten counts. The rearrangement joins TRBV10-3 to TRBJ2-2, with TRBD2 matching 9 bases. Germline trimming cut 9 bases from V and 3 bases from J; bases unmatched to any gene: 14. CDR1 and CDR2 (germline): ENHRY, SYGVKD. This CDR3 is built from 17 residues. CDR3 protein: CAMNSGSFGSHTGELFF. In DNA form, the CDR3 reads TGTGCCATGAATAGCGGGAGTTTTGGGTCGCACACCGGGGAGCTGTTTTTT.

V usage is TRBV3-1 and J usage is TRBJ2-3, with 9 nucleotides matching TRBD2. The J segment lost 6 bases and the V segment lost 1 base, leaving 8 bases of the junction unmatched. The CDR3 totals 16 residues. CDR1 and CDR2 (germline): LGHDT, YNNKEL (reference sequence). The CDR3 DNA is TGTGCCAGCAGCCAAGCGAGCGGGGGGCATGTGGATACGCAGTATTTT. It translates to CASSQASGGHVDTQYF.

This clonotype was found a few times. This chain uses TRBV5-1 with TRBJ2-5; no reliable D call. CDR3 length: 15 residues. Germline CDR1 and CDR2: SGHRS and YFSETQ. V was cut by 1 base and J by 3 bases, with 13 bases left in between. The DNA of the CDR3 is TGCGCCAGCAGCTTGTTAGGCAGCCCAAAAGAGACCCAGTACTTC. It codes for CASSLLGSPKETQYF.

The chain joins TRBV7-6 to TRBJ2-7, with 10 bases fitting TRBD2. The V and J ends lost 2 bases and 0 bases, in that order; junction bases with no gene match: 7. Per germline, CDR1 SGHVS and CDR2 FNYEAQ. The CDR3 loop spans 17 amino acids. The DNA of the CDR3 is TGTGCCAGCAGCTTATCTGTGCCTAGCGGGAGCTCCTACGAGCAGTACTTC. This gives the protein CASSLSVPSGSSYEQYF.

The CDR3 coding sequence is TGTGCCAGCTCGACAGCGCGTAGTGGCTCCTACGAGCAGTACTTC. It yields the protein CASSTARSGSYEQYF. The chain uses TRBV18 and TRBJ2-7, with D tentatively TRBD1 (5 bases). There are 15 residues in the CDR3. Germline CDR1 KGHSH, CDR2 LQKENI. The germline V and J ends were trimmed by 6 bases and 0 bases, with 15 bases remaining between them.

This clonotype has ten or more counts. The rearrangement joins TRBV5-1 to TRBJ2-2, with TRBD1 matching over 7 bases. After removal of 2 bases from V and 6 bases from J, the junction contained 7 bases not matched to a gene. Germline V gives CDR1 SGHRS, CDR2 YFSETQ. The CDR3 is 15 amino acids. The CDR3 loop reads CASSFLQGSSGELFF. CDR3 DNA: TGCGCCAGCAGCTTTTTACAGGGGTCGTCCGGGGAGCTGTTTTTT.

This clonotype was observed many times. This sequence joins TRBV5-1 and TRBJ1-1, with D possibly being TRBD1 (5 bases). This CDR3 contains 15 residues. Germline V CDR1 and CDR2: SGHRS, YFSETQ. Trimming took 0 bases from V and 2 from J, leaving 11 bases between them. The CDR3 protein is CASSLGTGLNTEAFF. DNA for the CDR3: TGCGCCAGCAGCTTGGGTACAGGTCTCAACACTGAAGCTTTCTTT.